This T cell receptor beta chain was captured by sequencing in a study of CD8+ T cells in alopecia areata. Treatment here: oral pan-JAK inhibitor, 5-10 mg twice daily. Germline-derived CDR1 and CDR2 are SNHLY and FYNNEI. The V end was cut by 4 bases, the J end by 6 bases, with 7 bases between. This CDR3 spans 11 amino acids. As the sequencing template, cDNA was produced by extracting RNA and reverse transcribing it. Sequencing used immunoSEQ multiplex PCR; TCRdb keeps in-frame clones, though not all of them. The profile shows fewer than 250,000 clones, around 60% of them singletons. The chain combines TRBV2 with TRBJ2-7; D gene uncertain. This receptor was obtained from a human donor with alopecia areata. The input for sequencing was CD4+ T cells sorted from blood, taken at week 4, from a patient treated with tofacitinib. The CDR3 sequence: CASSGWVEQYF. DNA of the CDR3: TGTGCCAGCAGTGGGTGGGTCGAGCAGTACTTC.